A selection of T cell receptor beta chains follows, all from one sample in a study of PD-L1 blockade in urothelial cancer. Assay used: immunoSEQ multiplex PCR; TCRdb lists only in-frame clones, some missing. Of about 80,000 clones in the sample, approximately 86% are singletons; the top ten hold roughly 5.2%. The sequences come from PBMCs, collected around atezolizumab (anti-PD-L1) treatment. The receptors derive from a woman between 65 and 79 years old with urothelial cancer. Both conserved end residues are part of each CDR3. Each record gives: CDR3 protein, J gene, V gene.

CDR3: CSVVDPGGADTQYF
J: TRBJ2-3
V: TRBV29-1

CDR3: CASSLGQGVYGYTF
J: TRBJ1-2
V: TRBV7-9

CDR3: CASSFFGGGLVHSYEQYF
J: TRBJ2-7
V: TRBV5-4

CDR3: CASSFGTANTEAFF
J: TRBJ1-1
V: TRBV28

CDR3: CASSQVLFWTTDYGYTF
J: TRBJ1-2
V: TRBV4-3

CDR3: CSVGEDEWEQYF
J: TRBJ2-7
V: TRBV29-1

CDR3: CASSPGRRGGNSNQPQHF
J: TRBJ1-5
V: TRBV7-8

CDR3: CASSLSHSTDTQYF
J: TRBJ2-3
V: TRBV7-2

CDR3: CASSVPSGGAINEQFF
J: TRBJ2-1
V: TRBV9

CDR3: CASSVTGRDIQYF
J: TRBJ2-4
V: TRBV9

CDR3: CASSLAGASYEQYF
J: TRBJ2-7
V: TRBV28

CDR3: CASSLAGRGQDGYTF
J: TRBJ1-2
V: TRBV5-1

CDR3: CASSPWTGSGANVLTF
J: TRBJ2-6
V: TRBV5-1

CDR3: CASSVVAGETGELFF
J: TRBJ2-2
V: TRBV9

CDR3: CASSLGAGTGGNRGYTF
J: TRBJ1-2
V: TRBV7-9

CDR3: CASSLRGLAGPLYEQYF
J: TRBJ2-7
V: TRBV4-1

CDR3: CASSPPTTEAFF
J: TRBJ1-1
V: TRBV4-2

CDR3: CASRDSYSNQPQHF
J: TRBJ1-5
V: TRBV6-5

CDR3: CASSIGQGAGETQYF
J: TRBJ2-5
V: TRBV9

CDR3: CAACVVREDEKLFF
J: TRBJ1-4
V: TRBV21-1

CDR3: CASSRSGGAWTGELFF
J: TRBJ2-2
V: TRBV5-1

CDR3: CASSLDGNGGRGYGYTF
J: TRBJ1-2
V: TRBV5-1

CDR3: CATSRDFPTGSQETQYF
J: TRBJ2-5
V: TRBV15

CDR3: CASRLTSGSGNEQFF
J: TRBJ2-1
V: TRBV2

CDR3: CSVLPQGTEAFF
J: TRBJ1-1
V: TRBV29-1

CDR3: CASKTTLGTANTGELFF
J: TRBJ2-2
V: TRBV5-1

CDR3: CAISAPGRTEAFF
J: TRBJ1-1
V: TRBV10-3

CDR3: CASTLDRHSTDTQYF
J: TRBJ2-3
V: TRBV2

CDR3: CASSQEEGEQFF
J: TRBJ2-1
V: TRBV4-2